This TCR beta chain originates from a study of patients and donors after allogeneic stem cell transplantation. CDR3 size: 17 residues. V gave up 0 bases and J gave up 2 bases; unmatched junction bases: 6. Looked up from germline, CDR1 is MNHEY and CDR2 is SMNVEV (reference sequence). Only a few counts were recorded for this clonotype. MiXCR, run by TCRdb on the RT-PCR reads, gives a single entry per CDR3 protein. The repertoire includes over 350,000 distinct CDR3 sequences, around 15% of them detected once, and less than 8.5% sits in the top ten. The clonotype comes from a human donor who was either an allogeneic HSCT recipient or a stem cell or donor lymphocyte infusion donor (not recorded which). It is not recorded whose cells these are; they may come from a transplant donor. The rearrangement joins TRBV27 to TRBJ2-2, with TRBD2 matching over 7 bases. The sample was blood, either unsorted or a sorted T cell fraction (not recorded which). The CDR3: CASSLSASGVNTGELFF. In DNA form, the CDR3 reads TGTGCCAGCAGTTTATCAGCCAGCGGGGTAAACACCGGGGAGCTGTTTTTT.